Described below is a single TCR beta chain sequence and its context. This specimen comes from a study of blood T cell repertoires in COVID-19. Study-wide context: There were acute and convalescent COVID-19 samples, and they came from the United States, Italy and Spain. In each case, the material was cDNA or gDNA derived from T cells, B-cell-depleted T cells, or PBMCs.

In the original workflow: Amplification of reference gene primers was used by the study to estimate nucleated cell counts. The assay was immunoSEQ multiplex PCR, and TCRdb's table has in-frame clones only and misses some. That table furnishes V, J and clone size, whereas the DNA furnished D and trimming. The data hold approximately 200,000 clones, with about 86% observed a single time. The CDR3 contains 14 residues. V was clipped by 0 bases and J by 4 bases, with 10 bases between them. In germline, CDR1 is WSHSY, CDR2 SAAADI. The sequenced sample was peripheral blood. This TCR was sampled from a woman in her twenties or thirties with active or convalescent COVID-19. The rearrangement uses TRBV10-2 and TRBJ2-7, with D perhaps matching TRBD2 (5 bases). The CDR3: CASSESRGVYEQYF. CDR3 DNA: TGCGCCAGCAGTGAGTCACGGGGAGTGTACGAGCAGTACTTC.